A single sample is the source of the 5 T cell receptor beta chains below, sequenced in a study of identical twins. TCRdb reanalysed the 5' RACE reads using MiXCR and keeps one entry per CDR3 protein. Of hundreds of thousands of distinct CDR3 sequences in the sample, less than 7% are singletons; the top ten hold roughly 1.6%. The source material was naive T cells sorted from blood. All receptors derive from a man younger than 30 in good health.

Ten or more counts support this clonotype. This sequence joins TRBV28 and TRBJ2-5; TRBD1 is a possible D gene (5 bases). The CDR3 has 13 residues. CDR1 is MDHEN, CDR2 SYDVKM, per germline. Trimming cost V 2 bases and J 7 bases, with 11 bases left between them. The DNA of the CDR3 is TGTGCCAGCAGTTTAGTAGGGGCAGGGACCCAGTACTTC. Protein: CASSLVGAGTQYF.

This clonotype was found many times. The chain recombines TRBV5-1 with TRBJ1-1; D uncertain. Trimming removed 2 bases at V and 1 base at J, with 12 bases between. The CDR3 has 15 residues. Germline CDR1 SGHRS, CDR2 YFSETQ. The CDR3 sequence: CASSFVGESNTEAFF. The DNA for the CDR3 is TGCGCCAGCAGCTTCGTCGGGGAATCGAACACTGAAGCTTTCTTT.

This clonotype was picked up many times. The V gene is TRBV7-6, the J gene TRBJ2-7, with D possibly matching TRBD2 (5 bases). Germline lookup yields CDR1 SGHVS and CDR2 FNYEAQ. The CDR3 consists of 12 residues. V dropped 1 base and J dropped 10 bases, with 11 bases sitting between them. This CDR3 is CASSLVLSGQYV. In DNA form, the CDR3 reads TGTGCCAGCAGCTTAGTACTTTCGGGACAGTACGTC.

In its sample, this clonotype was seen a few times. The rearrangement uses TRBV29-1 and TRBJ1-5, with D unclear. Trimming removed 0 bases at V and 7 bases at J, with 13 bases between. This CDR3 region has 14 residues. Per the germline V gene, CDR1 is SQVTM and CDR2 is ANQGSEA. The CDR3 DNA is TGCAGCGTTGAAGATGCCGGCGCGGGGCAGCCCCAGCATTTT. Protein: CSVEDAGAGQPQHF.

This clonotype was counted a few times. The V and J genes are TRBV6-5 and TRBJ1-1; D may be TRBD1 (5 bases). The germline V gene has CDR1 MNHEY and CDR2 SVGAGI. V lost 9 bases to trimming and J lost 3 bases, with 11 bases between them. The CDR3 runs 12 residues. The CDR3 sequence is CARGRGDTEAFF. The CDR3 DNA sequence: TGTGCCAGAGGGCGAGGGGACACTGAAGCTTTCTTT.